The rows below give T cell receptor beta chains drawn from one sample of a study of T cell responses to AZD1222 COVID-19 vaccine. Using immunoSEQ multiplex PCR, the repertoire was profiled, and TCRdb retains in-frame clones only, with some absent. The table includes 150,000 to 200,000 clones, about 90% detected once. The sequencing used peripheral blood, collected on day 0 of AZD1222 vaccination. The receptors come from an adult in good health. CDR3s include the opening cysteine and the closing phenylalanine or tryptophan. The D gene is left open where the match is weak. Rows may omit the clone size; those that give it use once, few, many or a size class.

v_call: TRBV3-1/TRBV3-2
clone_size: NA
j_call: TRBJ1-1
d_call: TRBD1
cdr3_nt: TGTGCCAGCAGCCCGATTAGGACAGGGAACACTGAAGCTTTCTTT
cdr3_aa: CASSPIRTGNTEAFF

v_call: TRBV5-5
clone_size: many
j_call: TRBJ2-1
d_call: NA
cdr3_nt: TGTGCCAGCAGCTTGGCTCCTGCAGGGGACAATGAGCAGTTCTTC
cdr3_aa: CASSLAPAGDNEQFF

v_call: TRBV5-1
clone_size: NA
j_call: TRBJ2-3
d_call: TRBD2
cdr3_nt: TGCGCCAGCAGCTTTGGACTAGCGGGGGCCAAAGATACGCAGTATTTT
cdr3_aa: CASSFGLAGAKDTQYF

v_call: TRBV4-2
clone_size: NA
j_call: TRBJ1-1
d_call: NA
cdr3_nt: TGTGCCAGCAGCCAAGAGACCCCGGACACTGAAGCTTTCTTT
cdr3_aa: CASSQETPDTEAFF

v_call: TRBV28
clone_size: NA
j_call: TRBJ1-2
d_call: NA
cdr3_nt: TGTGCCAGCAGTCTCCACCGACAGCCTCGAGGGAACTATGGCTACACCTTC
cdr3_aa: CASSLHRQPRGNYGYTF

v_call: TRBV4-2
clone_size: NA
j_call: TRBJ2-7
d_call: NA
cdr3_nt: TGTGCCAGCAGCCAAGCCGAGGGAGGCTCCTACGAGCAGTACTTC
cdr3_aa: CASSQAEGGSYEQYF

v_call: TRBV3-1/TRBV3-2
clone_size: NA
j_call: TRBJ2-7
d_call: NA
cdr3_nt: TGTGCCAGTGACATCACAGGGATCACCTACGAGCAGTACTTC
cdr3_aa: CASDITGITYEQYF

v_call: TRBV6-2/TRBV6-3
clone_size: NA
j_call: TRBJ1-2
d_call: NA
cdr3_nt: TGTGCCAGCAGTAGGGGAAATGGCTACACCTTC
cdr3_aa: CASSRGNGYTF

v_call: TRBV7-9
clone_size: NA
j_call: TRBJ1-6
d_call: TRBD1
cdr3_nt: TGTGCCAGCAGCTCCCGGGACAGGGGGTACAATTCACCCCTCCACTTT
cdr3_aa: CASSSRDRGYNSPLHF

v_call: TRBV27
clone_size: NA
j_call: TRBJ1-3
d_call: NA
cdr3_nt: TGTGCCAGCAGTCCTGGGCCTGGAAACACCATATATTTT
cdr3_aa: CASSPGPGNTIYF

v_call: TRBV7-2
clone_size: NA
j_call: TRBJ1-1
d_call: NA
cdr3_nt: TGTGCCAGCAGCTTAATGCCGAACACTGAAGCTTTCTTT
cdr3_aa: CASSLMPNTEAFF

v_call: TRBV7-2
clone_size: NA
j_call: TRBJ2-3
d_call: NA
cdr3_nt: TGTGCCAGCAGCTTCTTCACGGGGGGCTTAGATACGCAGTATTTT
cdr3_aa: CASSFFTGGLDTQYF

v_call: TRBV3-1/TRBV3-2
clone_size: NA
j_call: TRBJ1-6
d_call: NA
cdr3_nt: TGTGCCAGCAGCCTCCGACCAGCGGGGGACTCACCCCTCCACTTT
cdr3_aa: CASSLRPAGDSPLHF

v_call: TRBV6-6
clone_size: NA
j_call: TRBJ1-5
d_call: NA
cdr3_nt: TGTGCCAGCAGTTTTAACGGCAATCAGCCCCAGCATTTT
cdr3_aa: CASSFNGNQPQHF

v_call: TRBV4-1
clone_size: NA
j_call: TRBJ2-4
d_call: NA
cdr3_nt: TGCGCCAGCAGCCAAGAGGATGGAGCCAAAAACATTCAGTACTTC
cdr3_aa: CASSQEDGAKNIQYF

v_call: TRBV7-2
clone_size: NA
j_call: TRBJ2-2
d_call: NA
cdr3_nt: TGTGCCAGCAGCTTAGAACACACGAACACCGGGGAGCTGTTTTTT
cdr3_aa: CASSLEHTNTGELFF

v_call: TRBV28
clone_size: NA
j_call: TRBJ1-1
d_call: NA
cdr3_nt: TGTGCCAGCAGTACGACAACGAACACTGAAGCTTTCTTT
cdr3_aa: CASSTTTNTEAFF

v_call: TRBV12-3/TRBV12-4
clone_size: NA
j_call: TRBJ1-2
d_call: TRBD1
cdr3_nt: TGTGCCAGCAGAAGGGGACAGGGCTACACCTTC
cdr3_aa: CASRRGQGYTF

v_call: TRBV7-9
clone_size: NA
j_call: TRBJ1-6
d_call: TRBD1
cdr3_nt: TGTGCCAGCAGCGAGGACAGGTTACAATCACCCCTCCACTTT
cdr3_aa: CASSEDRLQSPLHF

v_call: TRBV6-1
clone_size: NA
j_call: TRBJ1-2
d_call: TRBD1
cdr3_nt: TGTGCCAGCAGTGAAGCCTCAGACAGGGGGCATGGCTACACCTTC
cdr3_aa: CASSEASDRGHGYTF

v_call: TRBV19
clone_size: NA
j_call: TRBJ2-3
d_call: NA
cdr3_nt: TGTGCCAGTAGTATAGGGGGAGGCTCCGGCACAGATACGCAGTATTTT
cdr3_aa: CASSIGGGSGTDTQYF

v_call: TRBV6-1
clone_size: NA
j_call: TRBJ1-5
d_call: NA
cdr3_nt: TGTGCCAGCAGTGAAGTCACAGGGATCAATCAGCCCCAGCATTTT
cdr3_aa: CASSEVTGINQPQHF

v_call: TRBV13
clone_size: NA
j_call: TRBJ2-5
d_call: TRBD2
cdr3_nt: TGTGCCAGCAGACCTCCTAGCGGGGGGGCAAGGGAGACCCAGTACTTC
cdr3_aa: CASRPPSGGARETQYF

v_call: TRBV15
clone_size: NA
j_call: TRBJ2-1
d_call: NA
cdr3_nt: TGTGCCACCAGCAGAGACAGTTACAATGAGCAGTTCTTC
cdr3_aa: CATSRDSYNEQFF

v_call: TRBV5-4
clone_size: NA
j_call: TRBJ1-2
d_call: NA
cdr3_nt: TGTGCCAGCAGCTTGGGCCGGGACTATGGCTACACCTTC
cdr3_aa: CASSLGRDYGYTF